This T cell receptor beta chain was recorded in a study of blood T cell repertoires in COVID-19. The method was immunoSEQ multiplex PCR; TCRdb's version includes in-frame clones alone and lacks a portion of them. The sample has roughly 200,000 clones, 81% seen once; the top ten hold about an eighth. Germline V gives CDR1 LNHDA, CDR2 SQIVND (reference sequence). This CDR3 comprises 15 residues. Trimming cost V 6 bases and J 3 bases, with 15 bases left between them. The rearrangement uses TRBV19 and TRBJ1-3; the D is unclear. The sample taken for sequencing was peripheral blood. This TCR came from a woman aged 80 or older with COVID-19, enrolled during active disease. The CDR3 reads CASRAQHIFGNTIYF. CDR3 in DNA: TGTGCCAGTAGGGCACAGCATATTTTTGGAAACACCATATATTTT.